The T cell receptor beta chain described here comes from a study of cytomegalovirus exposure and HLA in healthy donors. The CDR3 length is 13 residues. V was cut by 8 bases and J by 5 bases, with 13 bases left in between. Per the germline V gene, CDR1 is WNHNN and CDR2 is SYGVQD (reference sequence). PCR primers comprised 60 Vbeta and 13 Jbeta primers. TCRdb keeps only in-frame clones here, not all; method: immunoSEQ multiplex PCR. The sample yields 150,000 to 190,000 clones, approximately 72% seen once. The sample consisted of PBMCs. This TCR derives from a man between 18 and 35 years old in good health and CMV-seronegative. The rearrangement joins TRBV10-1 to TRBJ2-1; D not certain. The CDR3: CASQSAQDNEQFF. The CDR3 DNA follows: TGCGCCAGCCAAAGCGCGCAAGACAATGAGCAGTTCTTC.